Included here is one TCR beta chain sequence, with context. As yet, its antigen is unknown. The sample comes from a study of cytomegalovirus exposure and HLA in healthy donors. In the study overall: Genetic ancestry analysis placed over 65% of the 300 to 400 donors that were genotyped in the Caucasian-associated cluster. Points from the study as a whole: Through in vitro validation, three CMV-associated chains were shown to be specific for CMV antigens. Researchers reported in a later analysis that common viral pathogens appeared linked to several top clusters. A missense DCLRE1C variant was associated with V- and J-gene trimming of TCR beta chains in a later analysis, and an independent cohort replicated the association.

Vbeta (60) and Jbeta (13) primers were used in the PCR. Assay: immunoSEQ multiplex PCR; the TCRdb copy retains only in-frame clones and omits some. The sample yields around 90,000 clones, roughly 67% seen once. The specimen was PBMCs. This receptor was obtained from a human donor in good health.

The CDR3 coding sequence is TGTGCCAGCAGTGAAGCTCCCGAACTAGCGTACTACGAGCAGTACTTC. Residues: CASSEAPELAYYEQYF. The chain uses TRBV6-1 and TRBJ2-7, with 7 bases that match TRBD2. Germline lookup yields CDR1 MNHNS and CDR2 SASEGT. V lost 0 bases and J lost 3; bases outside the gene matches: 8. The length of the CDR3 is 16 residues.